A single sample gave rise to the 27 T cell receptor beta chains below, sequenced in a study of blood T cells in healthy people across ages. It was with a sample-barcoded 5' primer and a J-beta primer mix that a second PCR of roughly 6 to 12 cycles was run. TCRdb re-called the 5' RACE reads through MiXCR, storing one row per CDR3 protein. The data contain 1,800,000 or so distinct CDR3 sequences, roughly 43% of them singletons. Material: blood. The receptors come from a human donor in good health.

V gene TRBV11-2 combines with J gene TRBJ2-7; a possible D gene is TRBD2 (5 bases). CDR3 length: 16 residues. Between the trimmed V and J ends, which lost 4 bases and 2 bases, there was a span of 18 bases. CDR1 and CDR2 (germline): SGHAT, FQNNGV. The CDR3 sequence is CASSSPPGMNPYEQYF. As DNA, the CDR3 is TGTGCCAGCAGCTCCCCCCCGGGGATGAACCCCTACGAGCAGTACTTC.

This clonotype was observed a few times. The chain carries TRBV29-1 and TRBJ2-7, with TRBD1 matching 7 bases. V dropped 5 bases and J dropped 1; count of bases not matched to a gene: 2. The germline V gene encodes CDR1 SQVTM and CDR2 ANQGSEA. CDR3 length: 12 amino acids. CDR3 region: CSVQGDSYEQYF. In DNA form, the CDR3 reads TGCAGCGTTCAGGGGGATTCCTACGAGCAGTACTTC.

In its sample, this clonotype was seen once. The gene calls are TRBV14 and TRBJ2-1, with D perhaps TRBD1 (5 bases). V gave up 4 bases and J gave up 4 bases, with 11 bases separating them. CDR1 and CDR2 (germline): SGHDN, FVKESK. This CDR3 region has 14 residues. Here the CDR3 DNA reads TGTGCCAGCAGCCGGACATCCCGATACAATGAGCAGTTCTTC. It yields the protein CASSRTSRYNEQFF. The full variable domain, in which reference TRBV14 and TRBJ2-1 provide the parts outside the CDR3, is EAGVTQFPSHSVIEKGQTVTLRCDPISGHDNLYWYRRVMGKEIKFLLHFVKESKQDESGMPNNRFLAERTGGTYSTLKVQPAELEDSGVYFCASSRTSRYNEQFFGPGTRLTVL.

The gene calls are TRBV12-3 or TRBV12-4 and TRBJ2-1; 9 positions match TRBD2. This CDR3 region has 15 residues. J was trimmed by 9 bases and V by 1 base; bases with no gene match: 7. The CDR3 here is CASSLGSGGLFEQFF. The CDR3 DNA reads TGTGCCAGCAGTTTAGGTAGCGGGGGCCTCTTTGAGCAGTTCTTC.

The rearrangement joins TRBV15 to TRBJ2-1, with TRBD1 as a possible D gene (6 bases). The V gene's germline CDR1 is LNHNV and CDR2 YYDKDF (reference sequence). The CDR3 covers 15 residues. The V end lost 5 bases, the J end lost 7 bases, and 18 bases lay between the germline ends. CDR3 DNA sequence: TGTGCCACCAGCTCCCCGCCCAGGGGTATAAATGAGCAGTTCTTC. Its protein product is CATSSPPRGINEQFF. Looking up the rest from reference TRBV15 and TRBJ2-1 gives the full variable domain: DAMVIQNPRYQVTQFGKPVTLSCSQTLNHNVMYWYQQKSSQAPKLLFHYYDKDFNNEADTPDNFQSRRPNTSFCFLDIRSPGLGDTAMYLCATSSPPRGINEQFFGPGTRLTVL.

V and J are TRBV6-1 and TRBJ1-2; D remains unclear. The V end was cut by 2 bases, the J end by 0 bases, with 7 bases between. Germline assignment: CDR1 MNHNS and CDR2 SASEGT. This CDR3 contains 14 residues. The CDR3 DNA sequence: TGTGCCAGCAGTGAACATAACACTAACTATGGCTACACCTTC. Protein sequence: CASSEHNTNYGYTF.

The J gene is TRBJ2-3, the V gene TRBV3-1; no definite D call. The CDR3 runs 19 residues. CDR1 is LGHDT and CDR2 is YNNKEL in the germline V gene (reference sequence). Between the trimmed V and J ends, which lost 4 bases and 0 bases, there was a span of 23 bases. This CDR3 is CASSPRLLLPYTSTDTQYF. The DNA of the CDR3 is TGTGCCAGCAGCCCTAGACTCCTCCTTCCCTATACTAGCACAGATACGCAGTATTTT.

The CDR3 nucleotides are TGTGCCAGCAGTGTGGACTACCAACAAGAGACCCAGTACTTC. Its protein is CASSVDYQQETQYF. The genes are TRBV6-7 and TRBJ2-5; maybe TRBD2 (6 bases). TRBV6-7 is assigned to the ORF class and has an uncertain function. This CDR3 contains 14 residues. Trimming took 5 bases from V and 2 from J, leaving 12 bases between them.

In this sample, this clonotype turned up a few times. The genes are TRBV10-3 and TRBJ2-5, with D possibly being TRBD1 or TRBD2 (5 bases each). Trimming shortened V by 7 bases and J by 1 base, and 10 bases separated the two germline ends. The CDR3 is 13 residues long. Germline V lookup: CDR1 ENHRY, CDR2 SYGVKD. CDR3 loop: CAINRTPQETQYF. The CDR3 nucleotides read TGTGCCATCAACAGGACTCCCCAAGAGACCCAGTACTTC.

The V gene is TRBV3-1, the J gene TRBJ2-1; D is perhaps TRBD2 (6 bases). Germline V lookup: CDR1 LGHDT, CDR2 YNNKEL (reference sequence). With 4 bases removed from V and 9 bases from J, the gap between germline ends came to 13 bases. The length of the CDR3 is 13 residues. CDR3 in DNA: TGTGCCAGCAGCCCACGACTAGTTCTTGAGCAGTTCTTC. This translates into CASSPRLVLEQFF.

This chain links TRBV9 with TRBJ2-3; D is unclear. From germline, CDR1 is SGDLS and CDR2 YYNGEE. V lost 0 bases, J lost 6 bases, and 17 bases lay in between. The CDR3 consists of 16 residues. This CDR3 reads CASSVDSGRPIDTQYF. Written as DNA, the CDR3 is TGTGCCAGCAGCGTAGATTCGGGCCGGCCGATCGATACGCAGTATTTT.

The genes are TRBV13 and TRBJ2-4, with a possible D match to TRBD1 (6 bases). Trimming stripped 8 bases from V and 13 bases from J, with 27 bases between. The germline V gene has CDR1 PRHDT and CDR2 FYEKMQ (reference sequence). The CDR3 length is 15 residues. The CDR3 DNA reads TGTGCCAGCTCCCCAATGAGGGGGATCTACAATGAGCAGTACTTC. This encodes CASSPMRGIYNEQYF.

The V call is TRBV5-1, the J call TRBJ2-1; a weak D match, TRBD1 (6 bases). The CDR3 runs 14 residues. Trimming removed 8 bases at V and 9 bases at J, with 21 bases between. Germline V lookup: CDR1 SGHRS, CDR2 YFSETQ. As DNA, the CDR3 is TGCGCCAGTAGCAATCTCCTTCCAGGGGCTGAGCAGTTCTTC. Translation gives CASSNLLPGAEQFF.

The chain couples TRBV20-1 to TRBJ1-2; TRBD1 aligns across 7 bases. The V gene's germline CDR1 is DFQATT and CDR2 SNEGSKA (reference sequence). The CDR3 covers 13 residues. The junction had 10 bases not matched to a gene; V was cut back by 3 bases and J by 9 bases. The CDR3, as DNA: TGCAGTGCTAGCTCCCGGGACAGTCCAAGCTACACCTTC. Its translation: CSASSRDSPSYTF.

In its sample, this clonotype was seen once. V usage is TRBV5-1 and J usage is TRBJ2-3; 9 bases match TRBD2. The CDR3 runs 15 residues. CDR1 and CDR2 (germline): SGHRS, YFSETQ. J lost 5 bases, V lost 1 base, and 5 bases had no gene match. The CDR3 nucleotides read TGCGCCAGCAGCTTGCTAGCGGGGCTTATAGATACGCAGTATTTT. Translation gives CASSLLAGLIDTQYF.

The gene calls are TRBV28 and TRBJ2-1, with TRBD2 identical over 7 bases. V was pared by 3 bases and J by 9 bases, with 8 bases of the junction left unmatched. Looked up from germline, CDR1 is MDHEN and CDR2 is SYDVKM. The CDR3 totals 14 residues. This chain's CDR3 is CASSLISQRGEQFF. The CDR3 region has the DNA TGTGCCAGCAGTTTGATTTCTCAGCGGGGTGAGCAGTTCTTC. The full variable domain, with the rest looked up from reference TRBV28 and TRBJ2-1, is DVKVTQSSRYLVKRTGEKVFLECVQDMDHENMFWYRQDPGLGLRLIYFSYDVKMKEKGDIPEGYSVSREKKERFSLILESASTNQTSMYLCASSLISQRGEQFFGPGTRLTVL.

This clonotype was counted between two and nine times. The V and J genes are TRBV13 and TRBJ2-7, with D possibly TRBD1 on 6 matching bases. V lost 7 bases and J 3 bases, leaving 13 bases between the germline ends. The CDR3 is 13 amino acids. Germline V gives CDR1 PRHDT, CDR2 FYEKMQ (reference sequence). The CDR3 here is CASNIGQNYEQYF. DNA of the CDR3: TGTGCCAGCAACATAGGACAGAACTACGAGCAGTACTTC.

The chain combines TRBV19 with TRBJ1-1, with a possible D match to TRBD1 (6 bases). CDR3 length: 15 amino acids. Germline CDR1 and CDR2: LNHDA and SQIVND (reference sequence). V lost 4 bases and J 2 bases, leaving 14 bases between the germline ends. The chain's CDR3 is CASSTSQGRNTEAFF. CDR3 sequence (DNA): TGTGCCAGTAGTACCTCGCAGGGGAGAAACACTGAAGCTTTCTTT.

The chain couples TRBV6-1 to TRBJ1-5; D call uncertain. V was pared by 3 bases and J by 7 bases, with 10 bases between. Per germline, CDR1 MNHNS and CDR2 SASEGT. This CDR3 region has 13 residues. The CDR3 here is CASSDTGWQPQHF. CDR3 DNA: TGTGCCAGCAGTGATACTGGGTGGCAGCCCCAGCATTTT.

The chain combines TRBV5-5 with TRBJ1-1; D unclear. Looked up from germline, CDR1 is SGHKS and CDR2 is YYEKEE (reference sequence). The ends were cut back, 1 base at V and 7 bases at J, with 8 bases in the middle. The CDR3 has 12 residues. CDR3: CASSLWSVEAFF. CDR3 in DNA: TGTGCCAGCAGCTTGTGGTCAGTTGAAGCTTTCTTT.

V gene TRBV6-2 or TRBV6-3 combines with J gene TRBJ1-2; D is unclear. In germline, CDR1 is MNHEY, CDR2 SVGEGT. This CDR3 has 14 residues. The germline V and J ends were trimmed by 6 bases and 2 bases, with 13 bases remaining between them. CDR3 sequence reads: CASRYRGGNYGYTF. In DNA, the CDR3 is TGTGCCAGCAGGTACCGGGGAGGAAACTATGGCTACACCTTC.

The chain has TRBV7-2 and TRBJ2-1; tentatively, D is TRBD1 (6 bases). The germline V gene encodes CDR1 SGHTA and CDR2 FQGNSA. The CDR3 consists of 15 residues. Trimming took off 5 bases at V and 1 base at J, with 12 bases between the two ends. CDR3 DNA: TGTGCCAGCAGCCCGACGGGACAATCCTACAATGAGCAGTTCTTC. It specifies CASSPTGQSYNEQFF.

This clonotype was counted many times. The J gene is TRBJ2-5, the V gene TRBV6-1, with 8 bases fitting TRBD2. This CDR3 has 13 amino acids. CDR1 and CDR2 (germline): MNHNS, SASEGT. V gave up 5 bases and J gave up 7 bases; unmatched junction bases: 6. In DNA, the CDR3 is TGTGCCAGCAGTTATAGCGGGGATAGGACCCAGTACTTC. Amino acid sequence: CASSYSGDRTQYF.

The genes are TRBV4-3 and TRBJ1-1; unclear D gene. Trimming took off 0 bases at V and 7 bases at J, with 12 bases between the two ends. Germline assignment: CDR1 LGHNA and CDR2 YSLEER. There are 14 residues in the CDR3. The CDR3 bases are TGCGCCAGCAGCCAAGATGGGCGGTGGGGTGAAGCTTTCTTT. This codes for CASSQDGRWGEAFF.

The chain links TRBV20-1 to TRBJ1-6, with a tentative D call TRBD1 (5 bases). Germline loops: CDR1 DFQATT, CDR2 SNEGSKA (reference sequence). The CDR3 loop spans 15 amino acids. Trimming left V 6 bases short and J 0 bases short, with 12 bases between. The CDR3 region is CSAEDRVSYNSPLHF. The CDR3 nucleotides are TGCAGTGCAGAAGACAGAGTCTCCTATAATTCACCCCTCCACTTT.

The V call is TRBV9, the J call TRBJ1-1, with unresolved D. V was clipped by 4 bases and J by 4 bases, with 14 bases between them. Germline CDR1 is SGDLS and CDR2 is YYNGEE. The CDR3 contains 14 residues. DNA for the CDR3: TGTGCCAGCAGCTATAAGCCCGAGGGCACTGAAGCTTTCTTT. Translation gives CASSYKPEGTEAFF.

V and J are TRBV5-1 and TRBJ2-7; no firm D call. Germline V gene lookup returns CDR1 SGHRS and CDR2 YFSETQ. This CDR3 region has 12 residues. V gave up 7 bases and J gave up 7 bases, with 15 bases separating them. The DNA for the CDR3 is TGCGCCAGCCGTGGCCCCTCCGGTGAGCAGTACTTC. As protein: CASRGPSGEQYF.